The clone carrying this T cell receptor (beta chain) was observed a handful of times. Its specificity is unknown. In each sample, at least 6.5 million PBMCs were isolated. The sample is drawn from a study of blood T cells in healthy people across ages. Study results and caveats: Researchers deemed the diversity estimates from one million T cells underestimates.

A J-beta primer mix and a sample-barcoded 5' primer were used in a second PCR of about 6 to 12 cycles. Every cDNA was tagged by a template-switch adaptor with 12 random nucleotides. Paired-end reads containing CDR3 totaled no fewer than 2.5 million for each sample. TCRdb independently ran MiXCR on the 5' RACE reads; one entry per CDR3 protein. The sample includes 650,000 to 1,000,000 distinct CDR3 sequences, around 36% of them seen just once. This CDR3 has 14 amino acids. The V gene end was trimmed by 1 base and the J gene end by 5 bases; junction bases not matched to a gene: 6. The germline CDR1 and CDR2 sequences are SQVTM and ANQGSEA.

The chain links TRBV29-1 to TRBJ2-7, with 9 bases that match TRBD2. This TCR was recovered from a man aged 18 to 29 in good health. The sequencing input was blood. CDR3 DNA sequence: TGCAGCGTTGAAGTGGCGGGAGGGGGTGACGAGCAGTACTTC. Its protein is CSVEVAGGGDEQYF.